The 5 T cell receptor beta chains below were found in one sample sequenced in a study of vaccination effects on CD4 cells after COVID-19. CD4+ T cell isolation took place after more than eight days of culture. Two doses of either BNT162b2 or mRNA-1273 were given to each participant. The repertoire was sequenced with immunoSEQ multiplex PCR; TCRdb's copy has only in-frame clones and lacks some. The sample lists tens of thousands of clones; roughly 73% were seen once. Which antigens these TCRs recognize remains unknown. The starting material was CD4+ T cells from PBMCs cultured without peptide, obtained after COVID-19 vaccination. Source of these receptors: a human donor who received a COVID-19 vaccine.

V usage is TRBV9 and J usage is TRBJ2-2, with unresolved D. In germline, CDR1 is SGDLS, CDR2 YYNGEE. The CDR3 length is 13 residues. The V and J ends lost 2 bases and 6 bases respectively, with 8 bases between them. CDR3 DNA sequence: TGTGCCAGCAGCGTCCCCGCCGCCGGGGAGCTGTTTTTT. Protein sequence: CASSVPAAGELFF.

This chain links TRBV5-1 with TRBJ1-3; maybe TRBD1 (6 bases). CDR1 is SGHRS and CDR2 is YFSETQ in the germline V gene. This CDR3 contains 18 residues. V was shortened by 2 bases and J by 2 bases, with 20 bases between the two germline ends. CDR3 loop: CASSLNQGSGGPGNTIYF. In nucleotides, the CDR3 is TGCGCCAGCAGCTTAAACCAGGGGTCCGGGGGGCCTGGAAACACCATATATTTT.

The chain joins TRBV9 to TRBJ2-4, with TRBD2 matching 11 bases. The germline CDR1 and CDR2 sequences are SGDLS and YYNGEE. Losses at the gene ends were 0 bases for V and 1 base for J; bases not matched to a gene: 9. This CDR3 region has 19 residues. The CDR3 loop reads CASSVAASGGLGAKNIQYF. CDR3 DNA sequence: TGTGCCAGCAGCGTAGCGGCTAGCGGGGGGCTTGGGGCCAAAAACATTCAGTACTTC.

The CDR3 here is CASSLDFLNYGYTF. CDR3 nucleotides: TGTGCCAGCAGCTTAGACTTTCTAAACTATGGCTACACCTTC. V and J are TRBV7-2 and TRBJ1-2, with no clear D. Germline V gene data show CDR1 as SGHTA and CDR2 as FQGNSA. Trimming left V 1 base short and J 2 bases short, with 8 bases between. The CDR3 totals 14 residues. Supplemented by reference TRBV7-2 and TRBJ1-2, the full variable domain reads GAGVSQSPSNKVTEKGKDVELRCDPISGHTALYWYRQSLGQGLEFLIYFQGNSAPDKSGLPSDRFSAERTGGSVSTLTIQRTQQEDSAVYLCASSLDFLNYGYTFGSGTRLTVV.

The gene calls are TRBV27 and TRBJ2-1; TRBD2 aligns across 8 bases. This CDR3 has 15 residues. CDR1 is MNHEY, CDR2 SMNVEV, per germline (reference sequence). V shed 6 bases and J 4 bases; nucleotides not matched to a gene: 8. CDR3 sequence reads: CASSPLRGVYNEQFF. Here the CDR3 DNA reads TGTGCCAGCAGCCCCTTGCGGGGGGTATACAATGAGCAGTTCTTC.